The 22 T cell receptor beta chains in this list originate from one sample, sequenced in a study of early T cells in non-severe SARS-CoV-2 infection. TCRdb reanalysed the 5' RACE reads using MiXCR and keeps one entry per CDR3 protein. The sample lists around 70,000 distinct CDR3 sequences, 9% to 15% seen once, with 3.5% to 5.5% in the top ten. Material: whole blood. The receptors were gathered from an adult who was a healthcare worker with PCR-confirmed SARS-CoV-2 infection or an uninfected control (not recorded which).

This clonotype was counted ten times or more. The V call is TRBV24-1, the J call TRBJ2-1, with D perhaps given as TRBD1 or TRBD2 (5 bases each). Trimming pared 4 bases from V and 9 bases from J, leaving 15 bases between. Per the germline V gene, CDR1 is KGHDR and CDR2 is SFDVKD. The CDR3 length is 14 residues. CDR3 DNA: TGTGCCACCAGTGAACCCGGGGCCACCCGTGAGCAGTTCTTC. It encodes CATSEPGATREQFF.

This clonotype was counted between two and nine times. This sequence joins TRBV7-2 and TRBJ2-3, with D possibly matching TRBD2 (6 bases). Germline values: CDR1 SGHTA, CDR2 FQGNSA. This CDR3 region has 16 residues. V lost 2 bases, J lost 1 base, and 13 bases lay in between. Here the CDR3 DNA reads TGTGCCAGCAGCTTAATCGGCGGGGTACGCACAGATACGCAGTATTTT. It specifies CASSLIGGVRTDTQYF.

This clonotype showed up many times. The chain employs TRBV19 and TRBJ1-1; D might be TRBD1 (6 bases). CDR1 and CDR2 from the germline V gene are LNHDA and SQIVND (reference sequence). V was pared by 2 bases and J by 5 bases, with 18 bases between. This CDR3 comprises 16 residues. The CDR3 loop reads CASSIRGSGDGTEAFF. The CDR3 DNA is TGTGCCAGTAGTATAAGGGGGTCCGGGGACGGGACTGAAGCTTTCTTT.

This clonotype has ten or more counts. The chain combines TRBV6-5 with TRBJ2-2; no firm D call. The CDR3 length is 13 residues. In germline, CDR1 is MNHEY, CDR2 SVGAGI. Deletions cut 0 bases from V and 3 bases from J, with 2 bases between. The CDR3: CASSYSYTGELFF. Here the CDR3 DNA reads TGTGCCAGCAGTTACTCGTACACCGGGGAGCTGTTTTTT.

This clonotype was counted many times. The genes are TRBV5-4 and TRBJ2-5; D perhaps matches TRBD2 (5 bases). Germline V gene lookup returns CDR1 SGHNT and CDR2 YYREEE (reference sequence). The CDR3 extends over 19 amino acids. The germline V and J ends were trimmed by 3 bases and 3 bases, with 27 bases remaining between them. The CDR3 is CASSSFVSRSDGRKETQYF. The CDR3 DNA sequence: TGTGCCAGCAGCTCATTTGTTAGCCGTAGCGACGGCCGAAAAGAGACCCAGTACTTC.

This CDR3 reads CASSESSTGVEQFF. CDR3 nucleotides: TGTGCCAGCAGCGAATCGAGCACAGGGGTTGAGCAGTTCTTC. This chain links TRBV7-9 with TRBJ2-1; 7 bases agree with TRBD1. Trimming took 5 bases from V and 9 from J; bases not matched to a gene: 10. Germline loops: CDR1 SEHNR, CDR2 FQNEAQ (reference sequence). CDR3 length: 14 amino acids.

This clonotype has only a few counts. The junction departs from germline at one end; a sequencing error may be responsible. V gene TRBV7-7 combines with J gene TRBJ2-5; a possible D gene is TRBD2 (7 bases). In germline, CDR1 is SSHAT, CDR2 FNYEAQ (reference sequence). The CDR3 contains 15 residues. The CDR3 sequence is CASSLEGGPRKTQYF. The DNA for the CDR3 is TGTGCTAGCAGCTTGGAGGGGGGGCCTCGAAAGACCCAGTACTTC. Using reference TRBV7-7 and TRBJ2-5 for the parts outside the CDR3, the full variable domain is GAGVSQSPRYKVTKRGQDVTLRCDPISSHATLYWYQQALGQGPEFLTYFNYEAQPDKSGLPSDRFSAERPEGSISTLTIQRTEQRDSAMYRCASSLEGGPRKTQYFGPGTRLLVL.

The rearrangement uses TRBV4-2 and TRBJ2-1, with 8 bases matching TRBD1. Germline V lookup: CDR1 LGHNA, CDR2 YNFKEQ. There are 13 residues in the CDR3. V dropped 0 bases and J dropped 9; count of bases not matched to a gene: 1. The CDR3 DNA sequence: TGTGCCAGCAGCCAAGATGGACAGGGTGAGCAGTTCTTC. It codes for CASSQDGQGEQFF.

This clonotype was seen repeatedly, ten times or more. The V call is TRBV20-1, the J call TRBJ2-5; no reliable D call. Trimming shortened V by 0 bases and J by 2 bases, and 7 bases separated the two germline ends. The germline V gene encodes CDR1 DFQATT and CDR2 SNEGSKA (reference sequence). The length of the CDR3 is 13 residues. The CDR3 protein is CSARDTNQETQYF. The DNA for the CDR3 is TGCAGTGCTAGAGATACTAATCAAGAGACCCAGTACTTC.

The sample holds a few counts of this clonotype. V and J are TRBV12-3 or TRBV12-4 and TRBJ1-1; no clear D. The CDR3 has 13 amino acids. V was clipped by 7 bases and J by 0 bases, with 9 bases between them. DNA of the CDR3: TGTGCCAGCACTCCGACGGTGAACACTGAAGCTTTCTTT. Translation gives CASTPTVNTEAFF.

This clonotype was counted only a few times. The rearrangement links TRBV12-3 or TRBV12-4 to TRBJ1-2, with TRBD1 identical over 9 bases. There are 14 residues in the CDR3. V was pared by 1 base and J by 5 bases, with 2 bases of the junction left unmatched. CDR3 residues: CASSLGGQGYGYTF. DNA of the CDR3: TGTGCCAGCAGTTTAGGGGGACAGGGATATGGCTACACCTTC.

This chain connects TRBV6-1 to TRBJ1-2, with TRBD1 matching over 7 bases. CDR1 is MNHNS and CDR2 is SASEGT in the germline V gene. The length of the CDR3 is 16 residues. The V segment lost 2 bases and the J segment 3 bases; nucleotides outside the gene matches: 9. CDR3 amino acids: CASSESLTGADYGYTF. CDR3 in DNA: TGTGCCAGCAGTGAATCCCTCACAGGGGCCGACTATGGCTACACCTTC.

This clonotype was seen a few times. The genes are TRBV2 and TRBJ2-1, with TRBD1 as a possible D gene (6 bases). Germline loops: CDR1 SNHLY, CDR2 FYNNEI. Trimming removed 10 bases from V and 0 bases from J, with 16 bases in between. The CDR3 runs to 15 residues. The CDR3 spells CAMDKTGSSYNEQFF. Written as DNA, the CDR3 is TGTGCCATGGATAAAACAGGGAGCTCCTACAATGAGCAGTTCTTC.

This clonotype appeared many times. V and J are TRBV27 and TRBJ2-5, with a possible D match to TRBD1 (6 bases). The V end lost 0 bases, the J end lost 5 bases, and 13 bases lay between the germline ends. Germline CDR1 MNHEY, CDR2 SMNVEV (reference sequence). The CDR3 spans 15 residues. The CDR3 coding sequence is TGTGCCAGCAGTTTATCAGCCCAGGGGATGGAGACCCAGTACTTC. Amino acids: CASSLSAQGMETQYF.

V usage is TRBV12-5 and J usage is TRBJ2-1, with D possibly matching TRBD2 (6 bases). Germline V gives CDR1 LGHNT, CDR2 FRNRAP. CDR3 size: 12 residues. V was shortened by 6 bases and J by 9 bases, with 12 bases between the two germline ends. CDR3 loop: CASGRLVGEQFF. The DNA for the CDR3 is TGTGCTAGTGGACGACTAGTGGGTGAGCAGTTCTTC.

This clonotype turned up a few times. The rearrangement joins TRBV11-2 to TRBJ2-1; tentatively, D is TRBD2 (6 bases). Trimming removed 4 bases at V and 7 bases at J, with 20 bases between. The CDR3 length is 16 residues. From germline, CDR1 is SGHAT and CDR2 FQNNGV. In DNA form, the CDR3 reads TGTGCCAGCAGCTCCCGCCCAGCGGGCGCGATGAATGAGCAGTTCTTC. Translating it yields CASSSRPAGAMNEQFF.

J is TRBJ2-7 and V is TRBV11-2, with D possibly matching TRBD1 (6 bases). The germline V and J ends were trimmed by 3 bases and 7 bases, with 13 bases remaining between them. This CDR3 is built from 13 residues. Germline CDR1 reads SGHAT; CDR2 reads FQNNGV. CDR3 protein: CASSFEGVGEQYF. The DNA of the CDR3 is TGTGCCAGCAGCTTTGAGGGGGTAGGGGAGCAGTACTTC.

The chain links TRBV13 to TRBJ1-2, with D possibly matching TRBD1 (5 bases). Trimming removed 1 base at V and 4 bases at J, with 13 bases between. The CDR3 consists of 15 residues. Germline V gene sequence: CDR1 PRHDT, CDR2 FYEKMQ (reference sequence). CDR3 amino acids: CASSLVAGNGYGYTF. CDR3 DNA sequence: TGTGCCAGCAGCTTAGTGGCAGGGAATGGCTATGGCTACACCTTC. The variable domain in full, completed from reference TRBV13 and TRBJ1-2, reads AAGVIQSPRHLIKEKRETATLKCYPIPRHDTVYWYQQGPGQDPQFLISFYEKMQSDKGSIPDRFSAQQFSDYHSELNMSSLELGDSALYFCASSLVAGNGYGYTFGSGTRLTVV.

In this sample, this clonotype turned up many times. The genes are TRBV2 and TRBJ2-3; D not certain. In germline, CDR1 is SNHLY, CDR2 FYNNEI. Trimming stripped 5 bases from V and 4 bases from J, with 4 bases between. The CDR3 is 11 amino acids. The CDR3 loop reads CASSSADTQYF. CDR3 DNA: TGTGCCAGCAGTTCGGCAGATACGCAGTATTTT.

The chain couples TRBV2 to TRBJ1-6; D uncertain. The CDR3 covers 14 residues. Germline CDR1 is SNHLY and CDR2 is FYNNEI. The ends were cut back, 6 bases at V and 5 bases at J, with 11 bases in the middle. CDR3 DNA: TGTGCCAGCAGGGGTGATACTCATAATTCACCCCTCCACTTT. Protein sequence: CASRGDTHNSPLHF. Based on the CDR3 plus reference TRBV2 and TRBJ1-6, the full variable domain is EPEVTQTPSHQVTQMGQEVILRCVPISNHLYFYWYRQILGQKVEFLVSFYNNEISEKSEIFDDQFSVERPDGSNFTLKIRSTKLEDSAMYFCASRGDTHNSPLHFGNGTRLTVT.

This clonotype turned up a few times. The chain links TRBV6-1 to TRBJ2-3; D possibly corresponds to TRBD2 (7 bases). Trimming took 0 bases from V and 5 from J, leaving 24 bases between them. Per germline, CDR1 MNHNS and CDR2 SASEGT. This CDR3 contains 19 residues. The CDR3: CASSEALSPEGGTRDTQYF. In nucleotides, the CDR3 is TGTGCCAGCAGTGAAGCGCTATCACCGGAGGGGGGGACCAGAGATACGCAGTATTTT.

The CDR3 reads CAISDQRSEAFF. The CDR3 bases are TGTGCCATCAGTGACCAACGGTCTGAAGCTTTCTTT. The chain links TRBV10-3 to TRBJ1-1; unclear D gene. The CDR3 contains 12 residues. Trimming cost V 3 bases and J 6 bases, with 8 bases left between them. The germline V gene has CDR1 ENHRY and CDR2 SYGVKD.